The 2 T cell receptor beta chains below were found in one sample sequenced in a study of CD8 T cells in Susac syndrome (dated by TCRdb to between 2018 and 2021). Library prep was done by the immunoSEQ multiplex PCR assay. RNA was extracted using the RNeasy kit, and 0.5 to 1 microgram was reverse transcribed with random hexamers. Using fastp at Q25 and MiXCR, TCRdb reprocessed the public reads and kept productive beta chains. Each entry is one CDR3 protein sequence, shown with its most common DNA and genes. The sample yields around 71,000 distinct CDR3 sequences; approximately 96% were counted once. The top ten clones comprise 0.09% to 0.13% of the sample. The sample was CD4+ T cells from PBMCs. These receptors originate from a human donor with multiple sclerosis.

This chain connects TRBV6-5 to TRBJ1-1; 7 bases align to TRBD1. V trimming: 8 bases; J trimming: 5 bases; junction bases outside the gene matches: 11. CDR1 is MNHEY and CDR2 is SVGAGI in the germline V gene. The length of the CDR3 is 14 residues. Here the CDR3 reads CASSTGARGTEAFF. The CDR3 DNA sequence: TGTGCCAGCTCCACAGGGGCTAGGGGTACTGAAGCTTTCTTT.

The CDR3 loop is CASSLISPVADSLAKNIQYF. The CDR3, as DNA: TGTGCCAGCAGCTTAATCAGTCCGGTAGCCGACTCGCTAGCCAAAAACATTCAGTACTTC. The chain couples TRBV5-6 to TRBJ2-4; D unresolved. The germline V gene encodes CDR1 SGHDT and CDR2 YYEEEE. Trimming removed 2 bases from V and 0 bases from J, with 24 bases in between. CDR3 size: 20 residues.